This section outlines one T cell receptor beta chain sequence together with its context. Its antigen is as yet unknown. The sample originates from a study of a mutant IDH1 vaccine in newly diagnosed glioma. Profiling relied on immunoSEQ multiplex PCR, and the TCRdb table lists in-frame clones only, not all of them. Of roughly 74,000 clones listed, more than 80% are singletons. Germline CDR1 reads MNHEY; CDR2 reads SVGAGI. The ends were cut back, 6 bases at V and 4 bases at J, with 15 bases in the middle. The CDR3 contains 15 residues. Time point: week 23, last vaccination. Vaccination comprised doses that each held 300 ug of mutant IDH1 20-mer peptide, plus topical imiquimod.

This receptor was obtained from a woman aged 50 to 60 with glioma. The sequences come from PBMCs, collected from a glioma patient whose treatment included an IDH1 peptide vaccine. The chain links TRBV6-5 to TRBJ2-2; possible D gene TRBD1, 5 bases. This CDR3 is CASRRENRFTGELFF. CDR3 bases: TGTGCCAGCAGGCGCGAGAACAGGTTCACCGGGGAGCTGTTTTTT.